This T cell receptor beta chain came from a study of identical twins. Points on this clonotype: The antigen remains undetermined.

Using its own MiXCR run on the 5' RACE reads, TCRdb lists one record per CDR3 protein. The top ten clones hold just under 3% of a sample with approximately 500,000 distinct CDR3 sequences, more than 20% of them seen once. Germline assignment: CDR1 DFQATT and CDR2 SNEGSKA (reference sequence). The CDR3 is 14 amino acids. Trimming removed 6 bases from V and 5 bases from J, with 19 bases in between. Study findings and constraints: Cross-sectional statistics, not tracking of the same donors, supported the conclusions. Models underestimated how often monozygotic twins shared out-of-frame TCR alpha.

This sample was shared with a second study, whose subject was T cells expressing NK-cell markers.

The V call is TRBV20-1, the J call TRBJ2-5; D is tentatively TRBD1 or TRBD2 (5 bases each). The sequencing input was CD4+ T cells sorted from blood. This sequence was found in a woman between 18 and 30 years old in good health. The CDR3 protein is CSAIGRSWGETQYF. The DNA for the CDR3 is TGCAGTGCAATCGGACGCTCCTGGGGGGAGACCCAGTACTTC.